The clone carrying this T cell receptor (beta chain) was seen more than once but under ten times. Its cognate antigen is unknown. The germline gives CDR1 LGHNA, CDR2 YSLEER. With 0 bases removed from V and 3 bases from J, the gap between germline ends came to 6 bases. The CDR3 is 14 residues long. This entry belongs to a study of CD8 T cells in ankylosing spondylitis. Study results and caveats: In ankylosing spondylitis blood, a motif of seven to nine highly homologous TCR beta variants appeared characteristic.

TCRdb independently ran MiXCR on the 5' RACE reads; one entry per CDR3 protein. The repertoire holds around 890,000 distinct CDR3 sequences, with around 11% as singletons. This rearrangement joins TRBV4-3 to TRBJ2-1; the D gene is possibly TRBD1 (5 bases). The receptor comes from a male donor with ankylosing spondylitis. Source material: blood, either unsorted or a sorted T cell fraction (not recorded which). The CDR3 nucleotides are TGCGCCAGCAGCCAAGAGGGGCGCTACAATGAGCAGTTCTTC. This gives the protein CASSQEGRYNEQFF.